The 27 T cell receptor beta chains below come from one sample, sequenced in a study of cytomegalovirus exposure and HLA in healthy donors. PCR employed 60 Vbeta and 13 Jbeta primers. The assay was immunoSEQ multiplex PCR, and TCRdb's table has in-frame clones only and misses some. Among over 150,000 clones listed, less than 90% were seen once. Sequencing was carried out using PBMCs. These receptors originate from a boy between 2 and 10 years old in good health and CMV-seronegative.

V gene TRBV21-1 combines with J gene TRBJ1-1. TRBV21-1 is classified as a pseudogene. There are 15 residues in the CDR3. CDR3 sequence reads: CASSKRWGGGPEAFF. The CDR3 coding sequence is TGTGCCAGCAGCAAACGCTGGGGGGGTGGACCTGAAGCTTTCTTT.

V usage is TRBV18 and J usage is TRBJ2-1, with 16 bases that match TRBD2. This CDR3 has 17 amino acids. Germline trimming cut 4 bases from V and 2 bases from J; bases unmatched to any gene: 2. Germline values: CDR1 KGHSH, CDR2 LQKENI. The CDR3: CASSLGTSGRAYNEQFF. DNA for the CDR3: TGTGCCAGCTCACTGGGGACTAGCGGGAGGGCCTACAATGAGCAGTTCTTC.

The chain combines TRBV19 with TRBJ2-5; 8 bases match TRBD2. TRBJ2-7 explains the end of the DNA better; the J call may be wrong. Germline values: CDR1 LNHDA, CDR2 SQIVND (reference sequence). The CDR3 totals 14 residues. The CDR3 DNA reads as TGTGCCAGTAGTATATCAGCGGGAGTCTACGAGCAGTACTTC. Amino acids: CASSISAGVYEQYF.

The rearrangement joins TRBV7-9 to TRBJ2-2; 7 bases match TRBD1. This CDR3 comprises 17 residues. The J segment lost 0 bases and the V segment lost 5 bases, leaving 9 bases of the junction unmatched. Germline V lookup: CDR1 SEHNR, CDR2 FQNEAQ (reference sequence). CDR3 DNA sequence: TGTGCCAGCAGCCTAGAGTTGGGGACAGCGAACACCGGGGAGCTGTTTTTT. Residues: CASSLELGTANTGELFF.

This rearrangement joins TRBV6-1 to TRBJ1-1; D not resolved. Trimming shortened V by 4 bases and J by 8 bases, and 14 bases separated the two germline ends. The germline CDR1 and CDR2 sequences are MNHNS and SASEGT. The CDR3 spans 13 residues. The CDR3 DNA follows: TGTGCCAGCAGTGCGTCGGGAAAAGCGGAAGCTTTCTTT. This gives the protein CASSASGKAEAFF.

V gene TRBV7-9 combines with J gene TRBJ2-1, with 15 bases aligning to TRBD2. The CDR3 loop spans 15 amino acids. Trimming cost V 5 bases and J 11 bases; bases outside gene matches: 7. CDR1 and CDR2 from the germline V gene are SEHNR and FQNEAQ (reference sequence). The chain's CDR3 is CASSPGLAGGPQQFF. The CDR3, as DNA: TGTGCCAGCAGCCCTGGACTAGCGGGAGGGCCTCAGCAGTTCTTC.

This sequence joins TRBV18 and TRBJ2-5, with 7 bases matching TRBD1. The CDR3 extends over 15 amino acids. After removal of 3 bases from V and 3 bases from J, the junction contained 7 bases not matched to a gene. Germline values: CDR1 KGHSH, CDR2 LQKENI. CDR3 bases: TGTGCCAGCTCACCGGTACTGACAGGGAAAGAGACCCAGTACTTC. It encodes CASSPVLTGKETQYF.

V is TRBV6-4 and J is TRBJ2-2; a possible D gene is TRBD2 (6 bases). CDR1 and CDR2 (germline): MRHNA, SNTAGT. The germline V and J ends were trimmed by 5 bases and 5 bases, with 18 bases remaining between them. This CDR3 is built from 16 residues. CDR3 nucleotides: TGTGCCAGCAGTCGGACTACTAATCCTATAACCGGGGAGCTGTTTTTT. This sequence encodes CASSRTTNPITGELFF.

The chain employs TRBV18 and TRBJ2-7; TRBD2 agrees at 7 bases. The J segment lost 3 bases and the V segment lost 1 base, leaving 3 bases of the junction unmatched. The CDR3 has 14 amino acids. Germline loops: CDR1 KGHSH, CDR2 LQKENI. The CDR3 DNA is TGTGCCAGCTCACCACGTTCGGGGGGCTACGAGCAGTACTTC. Amino acids: CASSPRSGGYEQYF. The full variable domain, with the rest looked up from reference TRBV18 and TRBJ2-7, is NAGVMQNPRHLVRRRGQEARLRCSPMKGHSHVYWYRQLPEEGLKFMVYLQKENIIDESGMPKERFSAEFPKEGPSILRIQQVVRGDSAAYFCASSPRSGGYEQYFGPGTRLTVT.

J is TRBJ2-1 and V is TRBV5-1; the match to TRBD1 covers 8 bases. Trimming at V came to 3 bases and at J to 6 bases, leaving 5 bases not matched to a gene. The CDR3 contains 14 residues. Germline V lookup: CDR1 SGHRS, CDR2 YFSETQ. CDR3 loop: CASSSRGPGNEQFF. The CDR3 DNA reads as TGCGCCAGCAGCTCCAGGGGGCCGGGCAATGAGCAGTTCTTC. The variable domain in full, completed from reference TRBV5-1 and TRBJ2-1, reads KAGVTQTPRYLIKTRGQQVTLSCSPISGHRSVSWYQQTPGQGLQFLFEYFSETQRNKGNFPGRFSGRQFSNSRSEMNVSTLELGDSALYLCASSSRGPGNEQFFGPGTRLTVL.

The V call is TRBV19, the J call TRBJ2-7; TRBD1 matches 8 bases. V lost 3 bases and J lost 2; bases outside the gene matches: 0. This CDR3 region has 13 residues. The germline V gene encodes CDR1 LNHDA and CDR2 SQIVND (reference sequence). CDR3 sequence reads: CASSMGQAYEQYF. CDR3 DNA: TGTGCCAGTAGTATGGGACAGGCCTACGAGCAGTACTTC.

The chain recombines TRBV10-2 with TRBJ2-2, with D possibly TRBD2 on 6 matching bases. The CDR3 sequence is 19 residues long. The V end was cut by 7 bases, the J end by 0 bases, with 24 bases between. Germline V CDR1 and CDR2: WSHSY, SAAADI. CDR3 coding DNA: TGCGCCAGCAACCGCCCGGGGCTAGCGAACAACCCGAACACCGGGGAGCTGTTTTTT. Amino acids: CASNRPGLANNPNTGELFF.

V usage is TRBV5-6 and J usage is TRBJ2-3; TRBD2 is a possible D gene (5 bases). The V and J ends lost 0 bases and 0 bases respectively, with 8 bases between them. The CDR3 is 15 residues long. Looked up from germline, CDR1 is SGHDT and CDR2 is YYEEEE. CDR3 nucleotide sequence: TGTGCCAGCAGCTTGGTAGCGACAAGCACAGATACGCAGTATTTT. Translation gives CASSLVATSTDTQYF.

CDR3 nucleotide sequence: TGTGCCAGCATAGACAGGGGGTCAGGAAACACCATATATTTT. It codes for CASIDRGSGNTIYF. The chain couples TRBV28 to TRBJ1-3, with 9 bases lining up with TRBD1. J was trimmed by 4 bases and V by 7 bases; bases with no gene match: 5. Germline V lookup: CDR1 MDHEN, CDR2 SYDVKM. This CDR3 is built from 14 residues.

The genes are TRBV19 and TRBJ1-5; D might be TRBD1 (5 bases). The germline CDR1 and CDR2 sequences are LNHDA and SQIVND (reference sequence). The V gene lost 5 bases and the J gene lost 0 bases, with 14 bases spanning the gap. The CDR3 extends over 16 amino acids. Here the CDR3 reads CASSPGWGDSNQPQHF. The CDR3, as DNA: TGTGCCAGTAGTCCCGGGTGGGGGGATAGCAATCAGCCCCAGCATTTT.

This rearrangement joins TRBV6-6 to TRBJ2-7; 7 nucleotides match TRBD2. The ends lost 5 bases at V and 0 bases at J; junction bases unmatched: 4. The CDR3 length is 14 residues. Germline CDR1 MNHNY, CDR2 SVGAGI (reference sequence). For the CDR3, the DNA is TGTGCCAGCAGTCGGGGGAGGGTCTCCTACGAGCAGTACTTC. Encoded protein: CASSRGRVSYEQYF.

This clone came up once. This chain uses TRBV2 with TRBJ1-2; 9 positions match TRBD1. Germline CDR1 is SNHLY and CDR2 is FYNNEI. This CDR3 has 14 amino acids. V lost 10 bases, J lost 4 bases, and 10 bases stayed unmatched. In nucleotides, the CDR3 is TGTGCCACCAGCCAGGGACAGGGCACCTATGGCTACACCTTC. Translated: CATSQGQGTYGYTF.

The V gene is TRBV7-8, the J gene TRBJ2-5, with unresolved D. Per germline, CDR1 SGHVS and CDR2 FQNEAQ. This CDR3 has 14 residues. Between the trimmed V and J ends, which lost 1 base and 1 base, there was a span of 7 bases. The CDR3 reads CASSLEPLQETQYF. For the CDR3, the DNA is TGTGCCAGCAGCTTAGAACCACTCCAAGAGACCCAGTACTTC.

The genes are TRBV27 and TRBJ2-5; unclear D gene. The germline CDR1 and CDR2 sequences are MNHEY and SMNVEV (reference sequence). V lost 5 bases, J lost 0 bases, and 10 bases lay in between. CDR3 length: 14 residues. CDR3 nucleotides: TGTGCCAGCAGTCCTCTAATAAACCAAGAGACCCAGTACTTC. Translating it yields CASSPLINQETQYF.

Points on this clone: As the CDR3 is not closed by the conserved phenylalanine or tryptophan, this likely results from a read error. The chain couples TRBV29-1 to TRBJ1-1, with TRBD1 identical over 8 bases. Trimming took 6 bases from V and 4 from J; bases not matched to a gene: 7. Germline CDR1 SQVTM, CDR2 ANQGSEA. There are 13 residues in the CDR3. CDR3 bases: TGCAGCGTGGGGGACAGGAGGCGCACTGAAGCTTTCCTT. The encoded protein is CSVGDRRRTEAFL.

This chain connects TRBV14 to TRBJ2-7, with TRBD2 identical over 7 bases. Trimming cost V 6 bases and J 7 bases; bases outside gene matches: 3. The CDR3 is 11 amino acids. Germline values: CDR1 SGHDN, CDR2 FVKESK. The CDR3 DNA follows: TGTGCCAGCAGTGACGGGGGGGAGCAGTACTTC. This sequence encodes CASSDGGEQYF. Combining the CDR3 with reference TRBV14 and TRBJ2-7 gives the whole variable domain EAGVTQFPSHSVIEKGQTVTLRCDPISGHDNLYWYRRVMGKEIKFLLHFVKESKQDESGMPNNRFLAERTGGTYSTLKVQPAELEDSGVYFCASSDGGEQYFGPGTRLTVT.

This chain uses TRBV4-1 with TRBJ2-5, with D maybe TRBD2 (5 bases). This CDR3 comprises 16 residues. Per the germline V gene, CDR1 is MGHRA and CDR2 is YSYEKL. V was clipped by 3 bases and J by 11 bases, with 25 bases between them. CDR3 sequence: CASSQEPPGYLWEQYF. CDR3 nucleotide sequence: TGCGCCAGCAGCCAGGAACCGCCGGGTTATCTCTGGGAGCAGTACTTC.

This clone was counted a single time. The rearrangement uses TRBV5-1 and TRBJ2-1, with 10 bases lining up with TRBD2. V shed 0 bases and J 7 bases; nucleotides not matched to a gene: 4. Germline CDR1 is SGHRS and CDR2 is YFSETQ. This CDR3 region has 15 residues. CDR3 loop: CASSLDSGRSNEQFF. DNA of the CDR3: TGCGCCAGCAGCTTGGATAGCGGGAGGTCTAATGAGCAGTTCTTC.

The chain uses TRBV6-5 and TRBJ1-4, with D perhaps matching TRBD1 (5 bases). V gave up 7 bases and J gave up 7 bases, with 19 bases separating them. CDR3 length: 15 residues. Germline assignment: CDR1 MNHEY and CDR2 SVGAGI. CDR3 nucleotide sequence: TGTGCCAGCACCCCACGGCCCGGGGGGAGTGAAAAACTGTTTTTT. Protein product: CASTPRPGGSEKLFF.

This clone was recorded once. Because the CDR3 is missing its conserved closing phenylalanine or tryptophan, this is likely a read error. The CDR3 loop is CASSQGAEGNTIYV. CDR3 DNA: TGTGCCAGCAGTCAGGGGGCAGAGGGAAACACCATATATGTT. The chain carries TRBV6-1 and TRBJ1-3; 8 bases line up with TRBD1. V dropped 5 bases and J dropped 4; count of bases not matched to a gene: 4. This CDR3 contains 14 residues. Germline CDR1 is MNHNS and CDR2 is SASEGT.

This CDR3 reads CASSLPSGTYSYEQYF. CDR3 DNA sequence: TGTGCCAGCAGCTTACCAAGCGGGACGTACTCCTACGAGCAGTACTTC. V is TRBV11-2 and J is TRBJ2-5; the match to TRBD2 covers 7 bases. Near its end, the DNA agrees better with TRBJ2-7, so the J call may be wrong. The CDR3 totals 16 residues. The germline V gene encodes CDR1 SGHAT and CDR2 FQNNGV.

The gene calls are TRBV27 and TRBJ2-7; D perhaps matches TRBD2 (5 bases). Trimming left V 2 bases short and J 2 bases short, with 10 bases between. Germline V gene sequence: CDR1 MNHEY, CDR2 SMNVEV (reference sequence). The CDR3 runs 14 residues. CDR3 nucleotides: TGTGCCAGCAGTTTAGGGCGGGCGGCCTACGAGCAGTACTTC. Protein product: CASSLGRAAYEQYF.